A single sample is the source of the 32 T cell receptor beta chains below, sequenced in a study of blood T cell repertoires in COVID-19. TCRdb's table, derived via immunoSEQ multiplex PCR, lists solely in-frame clones and lacks some. The sample yields roughly 84,000 clones, about four fifths seen once. Sequencing input: peripheral blood. The receptors here all came from a woman aged 40 to 50 with active or convalescent COVID-19.

V and J are TRBV9 and TRBJ2-3; D not resolved. Germline V lookup: CDR1 SGDLS, CDR2 YYNGEE. This CDR3 is built from 12 residues. With 4 bases removed from V and 1 base from J, the gap between germline ends came to 4 bases. The CDR3 region has the DNA TGTGCCAGCAGCTCAGGCACAGATACGCAGTATTTT. This sequence encodes CASSSGTDTQYF.

The chain links TRBV5-1 to TRBJ2-1; 10 bases are shared with TRBD2. CDR1 is SGHRS and CDR2 is YFSETQ in the germline V gene. This CDR3 has 16 amino acids. Trimming cost V 0 bases and J 7 bases; bases outside gene matches: 7. CDR3 sequence (DNA): TGCGCCAGCAGCTTGGGTGAGCGGGGGGGCCGGAATGAGCAGTTCTTC. It is translated as CASSLGERGGRNEQFF.

The rearrangement joins TRBV28 to TRBJ1-5; D is undetermined. V lost 6 bases, J lost 4 bases, and 10 bases lay in between. Germline V gives CDR1 MDHEN, CDR2 SYDVKM. The CDR3 has 13 residues. The CDR3, as DNA: TGTGCCAGCAGATCGGGGTTAAATCAGCCCCAGCATTTT. Residues: CASRSGLNQPQHF.

The chain combines TRBV5-6 with TRBJ2-5; 7 bases are a match to TRBD1. In germline, CDR1 is SGHDT, CDR2 YYEEEE. V lost 3 bases and J lost 4; bases outside the gene matches: 9. The CDR3 length is 15 residues. For the CDR3, the DNA is TGTGCCAGCAGCTCTAAAAAGGGGGCGGGAGAGACCCAGTACTTC. Translation: CASSSKKGAGETQYF. Full variable domain (rest looked up from reference TRBV5-6 and TRBJ2-5): DAGVTQSPTHLIKTRGQQVTLRCSPKSGHDTVSWYQQALGQGPQFIFQYYEEEERQRGNFPDRFSGHQFPNYSSELNVNALLLGDSALYLCASSSKKGAGETQYFGPGTRLLVL.

The V call is TRBV7-6, the J call TRBJ2-5; TRBD1 agrees at 7 bases. The CDR3 consists of 15 residues. CDR1 is SGHVS, CDR2 FNYEAQ, per germline. After removal of 1 base from V and 0 bases from J, the junction contained 2 bases not matched to a gene. CDR3 in amino acids: CASSLVDRYQETQYF. In DNA form, the CDR3 reads TGTGCCAGCAGCTTAGTGGACAGGTACCAAGAGACCCAGTACTTC.

This chain uses TRBV4-2 with TRBJ1-4; 8 nucleotides line up with TRBD1. Germline CDR1 reads LGHNA; CDR2 reads YNFKEQ. The CDR3 loop spans 18 amino acids. V shed 0 bases and J 4 bases; nucleotides not matched to a gene: 10. This CDR3 is CASSQDSPGQGINEKLFF. The CDR3 DNA reads TGTGCCAGCAGCCAAGATAGCCCCGGACAGGGCATTAATGAAAAACTGTTTTTT.

This clone was found a few times. The rearrangement uses TRBV6-5 and TRBJ1-5, with D perhaps TRBD1 (6 bases). CDR3 length equals 15 residues. In germline, CDR1 is MNHEY, CDR2 SVGAGI. V was trimmed by 0 bases and J by 6 bases, leaving 12 bases between them. CDR3 region: CASSYSAGTIQPQHF. For the CDR3, the DNA is TGTGCCAGCAGTTACTCGGCCGGGACAATTCAGCCCCAGCATTTT.

The chain couples TRBV5-1 to TRBJ1-4; D might be TRBD1 (5 bases). This CDR3 has 17 residues. Germline V CDR1 and CDR2: SGHRS, YFSETQ. Trimming took off 4 bases at V and 5 bases at J, with 21 bases between the two ends. CDR3 residues: CASSPGLGGVANEKLFF. Written as DNA, the CDR3 is TGCGCCAGCAGCCCCGGGTTGGGAGGGGTCGCAAATGAAAAACTGTTTTTT.

This clone showed up just once. This chain joins TRBV6-6 and TRBJ1-2; 7 bases fit TRBD1. The CDR3 covers 17 residues. J lost 5 bases, V lost 5 bases, and 17 bases had no gene match. CDR1 and CDR2 from the germline V gene are MNHNY and SVGAGI (reference sequence). This chain's CDR3 is CASSRRPGQQAGYGYTF. DNA of the CDR3: TGTGCCAGCAGTCGACGACCGGGACAGCAAGCAGGGTATGGCTACACCTTC.

This sequence joins TRBV11-2 and TRBJ1-4; TRBD1 aligns across 9 bases. The CDR3 is 15 residues long. After removal of 5 bases from V and 8 bases from J, the junction contained 9 bases not matched to a gene. The V gene's germline CDR1 is SGHAT and CDR2 FQNNGV. The CDR3 spells CASSPGQGWVEKLFF. CDR3 DNA sequence: TGTGCCAGCAGCCCGGGACAGGGATGGGTCGAAAAACTGTTTTTT. Full variable domain (outside the CDR3, taken from reference TRBV11-2 and TRBJ1-4): EAGVAQSPRYKIIEKRQSVAFWCNPISGHATLYWYQQILGQGPKLLIQFQNNGVVDDSQLPKDRFSAERLKGVDSTLKIQPAKLEDSAVYLCASSPGQGWVEKLFFGSGTQLSVL.

This clone has just a few counts. The V and J genes are TRBV19 and TRBJ2-1; TRBD2 matches at 13 bases. CDR3 size: 19 residues. The V and J ends lost 5 bases and 0 bases, in that order; junction bases with no gene match: 10. Germline-derived CDR1 and CDR2 are LNHDA and SQIVND (reference sequence). The CDR3: CASSLRGLAGFASYNEQFF. In nucleotides, the CDR3 is TGTGCCAGTAGTCTTAGGGGACTAGCGGGGTTCGCCTCCTACAATGAGCAGTTCTTC. Looking up the rest from reference TRBV19 and TRBJ2-1 gives the full variable domain: DGGITQSPKYLFRKEGQNVTLSCEQNLNHDAMYWYRQDPGQGLRLIYYSQIVNDFQKGDIAEGYSVSREKKESFPLTVTSAQKNPTAFYLCASSLRGLAGFASYNEQFFGPGTRLTVL.

This sequence joins TRBV30 and TRBJ1-4; D possibly corresponds to TRBD1 (5 bases). The CDR3 runs to 12 residues. Germline assignment: CDR1 GTSNPN and CDR2 SVGIG (reference sequence). V lost 1 base, J lost 8 bases, and 8 bases lay in between. The DNA of the CDR3 is TGTGCCTGGAGTGCAGGGTGGGAAAAACTGTTTTTT. Amino acids: CAWSAGWEKLFF.

V and J are TRBV9 and TRBJ1-4; no definite D call. The CDR3 sequence is 16 residues long. Between the trimmed V and J ends, which lost 0 bases and 2 bases, there was a span of 11 bases. The germline V gene encodes CDR1 SGDLS and CDR2 YYNGEE. The CDR3 loop reads CASSVGEEITNEKLFF. The CDR3 DNA follows: TGTGCCAGCAGCGTAGGAGAGGAGATTACTAATGAAAAACTGTTTTTT.

This chain connects TRBV6-5 to TRBJ1-2, with TRBD1 identical over 9 bases. CDR3 size: 13 residues. Germline V gene sequence: CDR1 MNHEY, CDR2 SVGAGI. Germline trimming cut 7 bases from V and 4 bases from J; bases unmatched to any gene: 4. CDR3 in amino acids: CASMGQGIYGYTF. The CDR3 nucleotides read TGTGCCAGCATGGGACAGGGAATCTATGGCTACACCTTC.

This chain uses TRBV11-2 with TRBJ2-7, with D perhaps matching TRBD1 (6 bases). CDR1 SGHAT and CDR2 FQNNGV come from the germline V gene. With 5 bases removed from V and 6 bases from J, the gap between germline ends came to 8 bases. This CDR3 is 11 amino acids long. The CDR3, as DNA: TGTGCCAGCAGCCGAGGGGGCGAGCAGTACTTC. Protein product: CASSRGGEQYF.

The chain links TRBV5-4 to TRBJ2-5; 8 nucleotides align to TRBD2. The CDR3 extends over 15 amino acids. The germline V gene encodes CDR1 SGHNT and CDR2 YYREEE (reference sequence). V lost 1 base and J lost 3; bases outside the gene matches: 5. The CDR3 bases are TGTGCCAGCAGCTTGCGGGAACTAGCGGAAGAGACCCAGTACTTC. It yields the protein CASSLRELAEETQYF.

V gene TRBV28 combines with J gene TRBJ2-7; 8 bases are shared with TRBD2. The CDR3 loop spans 15 amino acids. V lost 6 bases, J lost 2 bases, and 9 bases stayed unmatched. The germline gives CDR1 MDHEN, CDR2 SYDVKM. CDR3: CASREGLGPTYEQYF. The DNA for the CDR3 is TGTGCCAGCAGGGAGGGACTAGGACCAACCTACGAGCAGTACTTC.

The chain couples TRBV7-2 to TRBJ2-7; perhaps TRBD1 as D (5 bases). V was pared by 0 bases and J by 5 bases, with 14 bases between. The CDR3 length is 15 residues. Germline CDR1 reads SGHTA; CDR2 reads FQGNSA. CDR3 loop: CASSLAPRTLHEQYF. The DNA for the CDR3 is TGTGCCAGCAGCTTAGCTCCGAGGACACTCCACGAGCAGTACTTC.

The J gene is TRBJ2-7, the V gene TRBV4-3; D may be TRBD2 (6 bases). The germline V and J ends were trimmed by 0 bases and 2 bases, with 11 bases remaining between them. The CDR3 contains 15 residues. The germline V gene encodes CDR1 LGHNA and CDR2 YSLEER. The CDR3, as DNA: TGCGCCAGCAGCCAAGAGAAGCGGGCCACCTACGAGCAGTACTTC. This gives the protein CASSQEKRATYEQYF.

This clone was found once. The V gene is TRBV29-1, the J gene TRBJ2-3; 9 bases fit TRBD2. This CDR3 contains 13 residues. The V gene end was trimmed by 5 bases and the J gene end by 3 bases; junction bases not matched to a gene: 3. Germline lookup yields CDR1 SQVTM and CDR2 ANQGSEA. The CDR3 DNA follows: TGCAGCGTTTGGGCGGGAGGGACAGATACGCAGTATTTT. Amino acid sequence: CSVWAGGTDTQYF.

This clone showed up just a few times. The genes are TRBV7-2 and TRBJ2-1, with a weak D call TRBD2 (5 bases). V lost 1 base and J lost 0, with 13 bases in between. Germline values: CDR1 SGHTA, CDR2 FQGNSA. This CDR3 contains 17 residues. The CDR3 loop reads CASSLGGRGVSYNEQFF. CDR3 coding DNA: TGTGCCAGCAGCTTAGGAGGGCGTGGGGTCTCCTACAATGAGCAGTTCTTC.

This clone was counted many times. The V gene is TRBV7-2, the J gene TRBJ1-5; the match to TRBD1 covers 7 bases. Germline loops: CDR1 SGHTA, CDR2 FQGNSA. The CDR3 spans 16 residues. The trim removed 5 bases at V and 4 bases at J, leaving 11 bases unmatched. In DNA form, the CDR3 reads TGTGCCAGCAGCCTCAGCCCGGGACAGCTTAATCAGCCCCAGCATTTT. The encoded protein is CASSLSPGQLNQPQHF.

The V gene is TRBV18, the J gene TRBJ1-2; 10 bases agree with TRBD1. The V gene end was trimmed by 6 bases and the J gene end by 2 bases; junction bases not matched to a gene: 6. Germline V CDR1 and CDR2: KGHSH, LQKENI. The CDR3 spans 15 residues. CDR3 region: CASSPMTGGNYGYTF. CDR3 nucleotide sequence: TGTGCCAGCTCGCCGATGACAGGGGGCAACTATGGCTACACCTTC.

The V call is TRBV9, the J call TRBJ2-3; 10 nucleotides match TRBD2. The CDR3 length is 18 residues. Germline V gene lookup returns CDR1 SGDLS and CDR2 YYNGEE. After removal of 0 bases from V and 1 base from J, the junction contained 8 bases not matched to a gene. CDR3 region: CASSVATASGRGTDTQYF. As DNA, the CDR3 is TGTGCCAGCAGCGTAGCTACGGCTAGCGGGAGAGGCACAGATACGCAGTATTTT.

The genes are TRBV2 and TRBJ2-3, with TRBD1 matching 9 bases. The germline V gene has CDR1 SNHLY and CDR2 FYNNEI. CDR3 length: 14 amino acids. V lost 6 bases, J lost 1 base, and 2 bases stayed unmatched. The CDR3 region is CASRGQGRTDTQYF. The CDR3 DNA is TGTGCCAGCAGAGGACAGGGGCGCACAGATACGCAGTATTTT.

This chain links TRBV6-5 with TRBJ1-5; a weak D match, TRBD1 (6 bases). The CDR3 length is 13 residues. Germline CDR1 and CDR2: MNHEY and SVGAGI. V lost 8 bases and J lost 1, with 9 bases in between. The CDR3 is CASRTGSNQPQHF. For the CDR3, the DNA is TGTGCCAGCCGTACAGGGAGCAATCAGCCCCAGCATTTT.

This clone was counted only a few times. The rearrangement uses TRBV7-3 and TRBJ1-1; D gene ambiguous. Germline values: CDR1 SGHTA, CDR2 FQGTGA. The length of the CDR3 is 13 residues. Trimming stripped 2 bases from V and 1 base from J, with 5 bases between. CDR3 sequence (DNA): TGTGCCAGCAGCTTACAGTCGAACACTGAAGCTTTCTTT. It specifies CASSLQSNTEAFF.

The chain joins TRBV5-1 to TRBJ2-5; 11 bases align to TRBD1. J gave up 4 bases and V 4 bases, and 12 bases lay outside the gene matches. Germline CDR1 SGHRS, CDR2 YFSETQ. The CDR3 consists of 17 residues. The CDR3 bases are TGCGCCAGCAGCCTCCTTCCAGGACAGGGGGCTGGAGAGACCCAGTACTTC. It specifies CASSLLPGQGAGETQYF.

This rearrangement joins TRBV13 to TRBJ1-2; tentative D call: TRBD1 (5 bases). Germline-derived CDR1 and CDR2 are PRHDT and FYEKMQ (reference sequence). The CDR3 has 14 residues. V dropped 0 bases and J dropped 5 bases, with 10 bases sitting between them. The CDR3 bases are TGTGCCAGCAGCTTAGGGACAGCTCTTTATGGCTACACCTTC. Its protein product is CASSLGTALYGYTF.

This clone was recorded once. This chain connects TRBV27 to TRBJ2-3, with 9 bases that match TRBD2. Germline values: CDR1 MNHEY, CDR2 SMNVEV (reference sequence). The CDR3 sequence is 13 residues long. Losses at the gene ends were 3 bases for V and 6 bases for J; bases not matched to a gene: 1. CDR3 DNA sequence: TGTGCCAGCAGTTTGCTAGCGGGGGATACGCAGTATTTT. Residues: CASSLLAGDTQYF.

The CDR3 DNA reads TGCGCCAGCAGCCAAGAGGGGACAGGGGATCCCCTAAGCTCTGGGGCCAACGTCCTGACTTTC. This encodes CASSQEGTGDPLSSGANVLTF. The rearrangement joins TRBV4-1 to TRBJ2-6, with TRBD1 matching over 10 bases. Looked up from germline, CDR1 is MGHRA and CDR2 is YSYEKL. V lost 0 bases and J lost 0; bases outside the gene matches: 11. CDR3 length: 21 residues.

The CDR3 protein is CASSPGQGRETQYF. The CDR3, as DNA: TGTGCCAGCAGCCCGGGACAGGGGAGGGAGACCCAGTACTTC. The chain uses TRBV7-9 and TRBJ2-5; TRBD1 agrees at 10 bases. The CDR3 spans 14 residues. The V gene end was trimmed by 5 bases and the J gene end by 5 bases; junction bases not matched to a gene: 5. Germline V gives CDR1 SEHNR, CDR2 FQNEAQ (reference sequence).